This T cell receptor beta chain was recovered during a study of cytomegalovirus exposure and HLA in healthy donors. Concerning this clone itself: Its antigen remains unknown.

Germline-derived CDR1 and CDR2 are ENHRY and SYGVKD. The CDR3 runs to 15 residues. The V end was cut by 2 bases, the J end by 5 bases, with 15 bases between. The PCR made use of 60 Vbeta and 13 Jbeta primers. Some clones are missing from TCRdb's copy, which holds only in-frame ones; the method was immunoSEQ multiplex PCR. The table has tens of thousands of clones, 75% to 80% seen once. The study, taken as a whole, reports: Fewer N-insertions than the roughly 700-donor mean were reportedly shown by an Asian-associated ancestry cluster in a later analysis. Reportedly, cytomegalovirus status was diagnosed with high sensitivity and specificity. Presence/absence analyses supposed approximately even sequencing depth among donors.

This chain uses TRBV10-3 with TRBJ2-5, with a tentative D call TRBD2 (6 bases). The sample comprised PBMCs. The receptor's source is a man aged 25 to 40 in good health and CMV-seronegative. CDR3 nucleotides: TGTGCCATCAGTGAGCCCCTAGGGGCGGGGGAGACCCAGTACTTC. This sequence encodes CAISEPLGAGETQYF.